The clone carrying this T cell receptor (beta chain) was observed a few times. Germline V gene lookup returns CDR1 MNHEY and CDR2 SVGEGT. Between the trimmed V and J ends, which lost 2 bases and 8 bases, there was a span of 3 bases. There are 11 residues in the CDR3. The sample is drawn from a study of blood T cell repertoires in COVID-19. Study in general: Sites in the United States, Italy and Spain provided acute and convalescent COVID-19 samples. The analysed material was cDNA or gDNA that came from T cells, B-cell-depleted T cells, or PBMCs.

In the original workflow: Amplification with reference gene primers provided the estimates of nucleated cell counts. Measured with immunoSEQ multiplex PCR; TCRdb has only the in-frame clones, and not every one. The V and J calls and clone size come from that table; D and trimming were worked out from the DNA. The table lists about 82,000 clones, about 80% of them singletons, with around 12% in the top ten. The specimen sequenced was peripheral blood. V gene TRBV6-2 or TRBV6-3 combines with J gene TRBJ2-2, with D unresolved. The TCR originated in a woman between 35 and 50 years old with active or convalescent COVID-19. CDR3 DNA: TGTGCCAGCAGTTACGTAGGGGAGCTGTTTTTT. The encoded protein is CASSYVGELFF.